The 13 T cell receptor beta chains listed next were all sequenced from one sample in a study of T cell responses to AZD1222 COVID-19 vaccine. Assay: immunoSEQ multiplex PCR; the TCRdb copy retains only in-frame clones and omits some. This table holds 150,000 or so clones, roughly 90% found once. Sequencing used peripheral blood, obtained on day 0 of AZD1222 vaccination. The receptor set was obtained from an adult in good health.

The chain links TRBV7-2 to TRBJ1-2, with 8 bases that match TRBD1. The CDR3 covers 15 residues. Germline assignment: CDR1 SGHTA and CDR2 FQGNSA. The ends lost 1 base at V and 3 bases at J; junction bases unmatched: 4. The CDR3 nucleotides are TGTGCCAGCAGCTTAGGCCCGGGACAGGACTATGGCTACACCTTC. Its translation is CASSLGPGQDYGYTF. Using reference TRBV7-2 and TRBJ1-2 for the parts outside the CDR3, the full variable domain is GAGVSQSPSNKVTEKGKDVELRCDPISGHTALYWYRQSLGQGLEFLIYFQGNSAPDKSGLPSDRFSAERTGGSVSTLTIQRTQQEDSAVYLCASSLGPGQDYGYTFGSGTRLTVV.

Written as DNA, the CDR3 is TGTGCCAGCTCACCACTACATACAGGTGGAATTCAAAACTATGGCTACACCTTC. The encoded protein is CASSPLHTGGIQNYGYTF. The V call is TRBV18, the J call TRBJ1-2; D is perhaps TRBD1 (5 bases). This CDR3 contains 18 residues. V lost 1 base to trimming and J lost 2 bases, with 20 bases between them. Germline CDR1 and CDR2: KGHSH and LQKENI.

The chain uses TRBV7-9 and TRBJ2-5, with a possible D match to TRBD2 (6 bases). Germline V gene lookup returns CDR1 SEHNR and CDR2 FQNEAQ (reference sequence). Trimming removed 0 bases from V and 4 bases from J, with 12 bases in between. This CDR3 is built from 15 residues. Here the CDR3 reads CASSLARTSRETQYF. CDR3 nucleotide sequence: TGTGCCAGCAGCTTAGCGCGAACTAGCCGAGAGACCCAGTACTTC.

V is TRBV27 and J is TRBJ1-1, with unresolved D. The length of the CDR3 is 12 residues. Germline V gene sequence: CDR1 MNHEY, CDR2 SMNVEV (reference sequence). Trimming took off 5 bases at V and 8 bases at J, with 12 bases between the two ends. In DNA form, the CDR3 reads TGTGCCAGCAGTAGACGGGCACCAGAAGCTTTCTTT. Amino acid sequence: CASSRRAPEAFF.

The V call is TRBV7-9, the J call TRBJ2-2; a weak D match, TRBD2 (5 bases). The length of the CDR3 is 17 residues. The germline V and J ends were trimmed by 5 bases and 4 bases, with 20 bases remaining between them. Germline V CDR1 and CDR2: SEHNR, FQNEAQ (reference sequence). The DNA for the CDR3 is TGTGCCAGCAGCCCTTTGTTACCGGGCCGGGGCACCGGGGAGCTGTTTTTT. Protein: CASSPLLPGRGTGELFF. Variable domain in full (rest from reference TRBV7-9 and TRBJ2-2): DTGVSQNPRHKITKRGQNVTFRCDPISEHNRLYWYRQTLGQGPEFLTYFQNEAQLEKSRLLSDRFSAERPKGSFSTLEIQRTEQGDSAMYLCASSPLLPGRGTGELFFGEGSRLTVL.

The chain links TRBV21-1 to TRBJ1-5; the table's D call of TRBD1 was not tested on the DNA. TRBV21-1 counts as a pseudogene. This CDR3 is built from 14 residues. CDR3 sequence reads: CASSNGQADQPQHF. The CDR3 nucleotides read TGTGCCAGCAGCAATGGACAGGCAGATCAGCCCCAGCATTTT.

The genes are TRBV15 and TRBJ2-1; the match to TRBD2 covers 10 bases. Germline lookup yields CDR1 LNHNV and CDR2 YYDKDF (reference sequence). The CDR3 has 15 residues. With 3 bases clipped from V and 9 bases from J, the junction kept 8 bases outside the gene matches. The CDR3 sequence is CATSSQRGGNIEQFF. In DNA, the CDR3 is TGTGCCACCAGCAGCCAGCGGGGGGGCAATATTGAGCAGTTCTTC.

The chain is built from TRBV7-2 and TRBJ2-1; tentatively, D is TRBD1 or TRBD2 (5 bases each). CDR1 and CDR2 (germline): SGHTA, FQGNSA. Trimming left V 5 bases short and J 4 bases short, with 15 bases between. The CDR3 is 15 amino acids. This chain's CDR3 is CASSPGQLKYNEQFF. CDR3 coding DNA: TGTGCCAGCAGCCCGGGGCAACTAAAATACAATGAGCAGTTCTTC.

The chain links TRBV7-2 to TRBJ2-6; D call uncertain. CDR1 is SGHTA and CDR2 is FQGNSA in the germline V gene. CDR3 length: 13 amino acids. The V and J ends lost 0 bases and 5 bases respectively, with 2 bases between them. CDR3 bases: TGTGCCAGCAGCTTAGCGCGGGCCAACGTCCTGACTTTC. Translated, it gives CASSLARANVLTF.

V gene TRBV19 combines with J gene TRBJ2-2; 7 nucleotides match TRBD2. Germline CDR1 LNHDA, CDR2 SQIVND (reference sequence). The CDR3 covers 14 residues. With V trimmed by 7 bases and J by 1 base, 3 bases remained unmatched. As DNA, the CDR3 is TGTGCCAGTAACCCTAGCGGGAACACCGGGGAGCTGTTTTTT. This codes for CASNPSGNTGELFF.

This rearrangement joins TRBV28 to TRBJ2-3; no clear D. This CDR3 region has 15 residues. Germline values: CDR1 MDHEN, CDR2 SYDVKM. V was shortened by 2 bases and J by 1 base, with 10 bases between the two germline ends. Written as DNA, the CDR3 is TGTGCCAGCAGTTTAAGGGTGCGAGGCACAGATACGCAGTATTTT. Protein product: CASSLRVRGTDTQYF.

The chain couples TRBV3-1 (or the pseudogene TRBV3-2) to TRBJ2-1, with TRBD2 identical over 11 bases. Germline V gene lookup returns CDR1 LGHDT and CDR2 YNNKEL (reference sequence). The CDR3 length is 16 residues. Trimming took 4 bases from V and 7 from J; bases not matched to a gene: 9. The CDR3 DNA reads as TGTGCCAGCAGCCGAGCGACTAGCGGGGTCGGAAATGAGCAGTTCTTC. This translates into CASSRATSGVGNEQFF.

The J gene is TRBJ2-3, the V gene TRBV5-1, with TRBD2 identical over 8 bases. The CDR3 runs to 17 residues. The J segment lost 4 bases and the V segment lost 4 bases, leaving 14 bases of the junction unmatched. Germline values: CDR1 SGHRS, CDR2 YFSETQ. The CDR3 loop reads CASSVQLAATPADTQYF. DNA for the CDR3: TGCGCCAGCAGCGTACAACTAGCGGCGACTCCCGCAGATACGCAGTATTTT.